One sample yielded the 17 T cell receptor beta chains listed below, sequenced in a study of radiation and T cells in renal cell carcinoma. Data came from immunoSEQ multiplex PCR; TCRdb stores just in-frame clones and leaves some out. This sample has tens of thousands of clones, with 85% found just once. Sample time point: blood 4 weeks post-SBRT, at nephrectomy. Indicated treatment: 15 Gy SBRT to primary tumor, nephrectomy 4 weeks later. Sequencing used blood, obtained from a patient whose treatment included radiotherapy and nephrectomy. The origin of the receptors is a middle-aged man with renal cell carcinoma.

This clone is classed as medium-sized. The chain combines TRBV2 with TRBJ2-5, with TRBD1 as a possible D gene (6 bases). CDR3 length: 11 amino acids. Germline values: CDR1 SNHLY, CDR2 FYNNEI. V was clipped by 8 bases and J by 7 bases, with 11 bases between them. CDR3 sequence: CASLKQGTQYF. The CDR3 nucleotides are TGTGCCAGCCTCAAACAGGGGACCCAGTACTTC.

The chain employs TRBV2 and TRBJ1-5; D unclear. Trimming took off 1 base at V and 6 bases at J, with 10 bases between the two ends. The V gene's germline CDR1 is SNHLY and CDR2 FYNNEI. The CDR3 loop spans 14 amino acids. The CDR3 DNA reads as TGTGCCAGCAGTGAAGAGAGGCTTGGTCAGCCCCAGCATTTT. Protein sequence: CASSEERLGQPQHF.

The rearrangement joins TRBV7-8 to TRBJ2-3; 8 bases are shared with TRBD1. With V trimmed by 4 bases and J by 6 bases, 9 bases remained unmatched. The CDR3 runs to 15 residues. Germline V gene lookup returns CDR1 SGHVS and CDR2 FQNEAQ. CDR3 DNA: TGTGCCAGCAGCTCGTACGGGACAGGCGGGGATACGCAGTATTTT. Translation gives CASSSYGTGGDTQYF.

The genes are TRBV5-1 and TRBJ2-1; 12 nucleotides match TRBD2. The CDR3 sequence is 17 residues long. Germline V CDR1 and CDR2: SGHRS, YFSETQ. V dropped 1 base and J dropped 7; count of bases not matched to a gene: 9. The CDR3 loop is CASSLMPSGRAGNEQFF. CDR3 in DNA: TGCGCCAGCAGCTTGATGCCTAGCGGGAGGGCCGGGAATGAGCAGTTCTTC.

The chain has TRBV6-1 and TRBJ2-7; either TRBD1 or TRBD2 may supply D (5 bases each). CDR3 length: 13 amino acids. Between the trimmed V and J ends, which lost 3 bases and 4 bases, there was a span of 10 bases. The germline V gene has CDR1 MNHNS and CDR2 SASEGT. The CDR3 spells CASSEGDWYEQYF. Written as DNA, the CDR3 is TGTGCCAGCAGTGAGGGGGATTGGTACGAGCAGTACTTC.

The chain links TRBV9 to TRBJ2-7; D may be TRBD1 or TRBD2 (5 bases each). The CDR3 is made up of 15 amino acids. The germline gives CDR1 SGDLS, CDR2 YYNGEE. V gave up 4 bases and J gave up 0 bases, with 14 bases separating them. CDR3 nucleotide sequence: TGTGCCAGCAGCCCAGGGACCACAAACTCCTACGAGCAGTACTTC. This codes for CASSPGTTNSYEQYF.

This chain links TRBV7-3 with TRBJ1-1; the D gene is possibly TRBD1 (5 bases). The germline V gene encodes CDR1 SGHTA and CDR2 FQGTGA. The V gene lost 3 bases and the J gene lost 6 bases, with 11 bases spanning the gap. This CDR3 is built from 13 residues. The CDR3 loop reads CASSFLGLSEAFF. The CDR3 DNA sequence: TGTGCCAGCAGCTTTCTGGGGCTCTCTGAAGCTTTCTTT.

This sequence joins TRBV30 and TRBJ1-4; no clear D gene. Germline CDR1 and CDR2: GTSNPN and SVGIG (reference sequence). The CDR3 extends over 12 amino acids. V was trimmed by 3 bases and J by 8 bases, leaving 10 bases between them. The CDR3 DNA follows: TGTGCCTGGAGCGATATAAAAGAAAAACTGTTTTTT. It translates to CAWSDIKEKLFF. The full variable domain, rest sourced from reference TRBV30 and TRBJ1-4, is SQTIHQWPATLVQPVGSPLSLECTVEGTSNPNLYWYRQAAGRGLQLLFYSVGIGQISSEVPQNLSASRPQDRQFILSSKKLLLSDSGFYLCAWSDIKEKLFFGSGTQLSVL.

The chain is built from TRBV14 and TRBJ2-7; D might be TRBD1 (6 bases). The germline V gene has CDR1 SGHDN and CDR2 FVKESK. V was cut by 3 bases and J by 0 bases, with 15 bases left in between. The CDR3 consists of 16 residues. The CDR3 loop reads CASSHLQGIDSYEQYF. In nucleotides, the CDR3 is TGTGCCAGCAGCCACCTACAGGGAATCGACTCCTACGAGCAGTACTTC.

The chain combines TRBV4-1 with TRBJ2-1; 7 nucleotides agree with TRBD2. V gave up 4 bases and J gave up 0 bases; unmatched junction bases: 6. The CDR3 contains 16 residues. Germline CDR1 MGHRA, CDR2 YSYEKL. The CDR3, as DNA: TGCGCCAGCAGCCCGACGCTAGCGGACTCCTACAATGAGCAGTTCTTC. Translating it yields CASSPTLADSYNEQFF.

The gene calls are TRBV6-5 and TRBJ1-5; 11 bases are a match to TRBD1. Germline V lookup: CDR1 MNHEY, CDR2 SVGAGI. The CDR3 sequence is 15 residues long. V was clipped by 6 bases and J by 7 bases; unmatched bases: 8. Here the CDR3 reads CASRRDRGEGQPQHF. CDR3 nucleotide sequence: TGTGCCAGCAGGAGGGACAGGGGGGAAGGGCAGCCCCAGCATTTT.

The CDR3 spells CASSEETAKNIQYF. The CDR3 coding sequence is TGTGCCAGCAGTGAAGAGACAGCCAAAAACATTCAGTACTTC. The chain recombines TRBV2 with TRBJ2-4; D remains unclear. Germline V gene lookup returns CDR1 SNHLY and CDR2 FYNNEI. The V gene lost 1 base and the J gene lost 0 bases, with 4 bases spanning the gap. The CDR3 consists of 14 residues.

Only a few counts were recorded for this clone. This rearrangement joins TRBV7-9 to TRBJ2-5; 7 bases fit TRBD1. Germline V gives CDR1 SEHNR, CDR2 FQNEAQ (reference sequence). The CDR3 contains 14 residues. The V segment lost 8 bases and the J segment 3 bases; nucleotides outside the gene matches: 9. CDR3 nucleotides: TGTGCCAGCCGTCTTCTCGGGACAGAAGAGACCCAGTACTTC. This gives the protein CASRLLGTEETQYF.

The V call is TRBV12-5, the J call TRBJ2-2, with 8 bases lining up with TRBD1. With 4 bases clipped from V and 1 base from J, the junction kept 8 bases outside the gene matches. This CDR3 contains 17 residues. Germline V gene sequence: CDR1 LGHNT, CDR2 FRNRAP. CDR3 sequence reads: CASGYQSGTGNTGELFF. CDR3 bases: TGTGCTAGTGGTTACCAATCCGGGACAGGGAACACCGGGGAGCTGTTTTTT. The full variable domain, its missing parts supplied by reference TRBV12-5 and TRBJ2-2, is DARVTQTPRHKVTEMGQEVTMRCQPILGHNTVFWYRQTMMQGLELLAYFRNRAPLDDSGMPKDRFSAEMPDATLATLKIQPSEPRDSAVYFCASGYQSGTGNTGELFFGEGSRLTVL.

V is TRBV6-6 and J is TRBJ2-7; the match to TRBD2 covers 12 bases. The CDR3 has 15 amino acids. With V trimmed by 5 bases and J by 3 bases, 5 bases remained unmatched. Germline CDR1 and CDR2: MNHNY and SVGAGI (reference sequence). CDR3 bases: TGTGCCAGCAGTCCCACTAGCGGGGGGATCTACGAGCAGTACTTC. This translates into CASSPTSGGIYEQYF.

CDR3 residues: CSVERTPPAKTQYF. The CDR3 DNA is TGCAGCGTTGAGCGGACTCCTCCGGCCAAGACCCAGTACTTC. The V gene is TRBV29-1, the J gene TRBJ2-5, with a possible D match to TRBD2 (5 bases). The V gene's germline CDR1 is SQVTM and CDR2 ANQGSEA. The CDR3 spans 14 residues. V lost 3 bases, J lost 6 bases, and 17 bases lay in between.

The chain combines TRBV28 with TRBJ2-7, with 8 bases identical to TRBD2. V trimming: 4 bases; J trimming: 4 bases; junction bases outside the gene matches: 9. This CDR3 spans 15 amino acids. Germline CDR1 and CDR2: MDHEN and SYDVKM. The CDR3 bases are TGTGCCAGCAGTTCCAACCGGGGGGGCACGTACGAGCAGTACTTC. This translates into CASSSNRGGTYEQYF.